This paragraph reports one T cell receptor beta chain. These data are taken from a study of T cell changes during pregnancy in multiple sclerosis. Here immunoSEQ multiplex PCR was the method, and the copy in TCRdb shows in-frame clones only, minus some. Counted here are approximately 85,000 clones, roughly nine tenths occurring once; the ten biggest clones make up roughly 2.5%. This CDR3 is built from 14 residues. The V and J ends lost 2 bases and 5 bases respectively, with 13 bases between them. CDR1 and CDR2 (germline): SGHNT, YENEEA. The chain couples TRBV11-3 to TRBJ2-7; D call uncertain. The receptor's source is a female donor with multiple sclerosis, enrolled in a pregnancy study. The sequencing used peripheral blood, collected in the first trimester of pregnancy. Written as DNA, the CDR3 is TGTGCCAGCAGCTTACGTCAGGCACCTCACGAGCAGTACTTC. Protein product: CASSLRQAPHEQYF.